This T cell receptor (beta chain) was sequenced in a study of vaccination effects on CD4 cells after COVID-19. A word on this clone: The antigen is unknown.

Viral peptide pool expansion of antigen-specific CD4+ T cells preceded sequencing in the ViraFEST assay. Investigators separated out CD4+ T cells once less than 11 days of culture had passed. Testing of the vaccine recipients showed negative nucleocapsid antibodies and no prior SARS-CoV-2 infection. Germline V gene data show CDR1 as MNHEY and CDR2 as SVGAGI. V gave up 7 bases and J gave up 7 bases, with 13 bases separating them. This CDR3 contains 12 residues. The table came from immunoSEQ multiplex PCR; TCRdb's copy has only in-frame clones and leaves some out. The table shows around 63,000 clones, with over 70% occurring only once.

The V gene is TRBV6-5, the J gene TRBJ1-2, with D uncertain. This material consisted of CD4+ T cells from PBMCs cultured with HCoV-OC43 spike peptides, taken before COVID-19 vaccination. Subset in this sample: HCoV-OC43 spike overlapping peptide pool stimulation. The clonotype originates from a human donor who received a COVID-19 vaccine. This chain's CDR3 is CASIHTSGGYTF. The CDR3 region has the DNA TGTGCCAGCATCCATACGAGCGGTGGCTACACCTTC.